A single sample is the source of the 5 T cell receptor beta chains below, sequenced in a study of early stage breast cancer tumors. Clones were sequenced by immunoSEQ multiplex PCR, and TCRdb holds only the in-frame ones, with some missing. Of 25,000 to 35,000 clones in the sample, around 50% were seen once. Material: breast tumor tissue. The receptors originated from a person aged 45 to 59 with breast cancer.

This clone showed up just a few times. The gene calls are TRBV7-2 and TRBJ2-7, with 8 positions matching TRBD1. Germline CDR1 is SGHTA and CDR2 is FQGNSA. The J segment lost 7 bases and the V segment lost 5 bases, leaving 13 bases of the junction unmatched. There are 15 residues in the CDR3. CDR3 sequence reads: CASSPGQGVWEEQYF. The CDR3 region has the DNA TGTGCCAGCAGCCCAGGACAGGGAGTTTGGGAAGAGCAGTACTTC.

The chain is built from TRBV5-4 and TRBJ2-2; D may be TRBD1 or TRBD2 (6 bases each). The CDR3 has 16 amino acids. Germline V gene lookup returns CDR1 SGHNT and CDR2 YYREEE (reference sequence). V was trimmed by 0 bases and J by 3 bases, leaving 12 bases between them. The CDR3 loop reads CASSLDGGDYTGELFF. CDR3 bases: TGTGCCAGCAGCTTGGACGGGGGCGATTACACCGGGGAGCTGTTTTTT.

J is TRBJ1-3 and V is TRBV7-9; no firm D call. The germline V and J ends were trimmed by 1 base and 4 bases, with 11 bases remaining between them. CDR1 and CDR2 from the germline V gene are SEHNR and FQNEAQ (reference sequence). The CDR3 length is 15 residues. The CDR3 DNA reads TGTGCCAGCAGCTTAGGGCGCCAGACGGGAAACACCATATATTTT. It encodes CASSLGRQTGNTIYF.

The rearrangement joins TRBV11-2 to TRBJ2-4, with D tentatively TRBD2 (6 bases). V lost 5 bases to trimming and J lost 8 bases, with 19 bases between them. Germline CDR1 reads SGHAT; CDR2 reads FQNNGV. This CDR3 is 15 amino acids long. CDR3 amino acids: CASSHRRGMGDIQYF. In DNA, the CDR3 is TGTGCCAGCAGCCACCGTCGGGGGATGGGGGACATTCAGTACTTC.

This clone is medium-sized. V and J are TRBV4-1 and TRBJ1-1; no clear D gene. This CDR3 is built from 13 residues. V gave up 2 bases and J gave up 2 bases, with 6 bases separating them. Germline V lookup: CDR1 MGHRA, CDR2 YSYEKL. This chain's CDR3 is CASSQTGNTEAFF. The CDR3, as DNA: TGCGCCAGCAGCCAAACGGGTAACACTGAAGCTTTCTTT.